A selection of T cell receptor beta chains follows, all from one sample in a study of blood T cell repertoires in COVID-19. Measured with immunoSEQ multiplex PCR; TCRdb has only the in-frame clones, and not every one. In the table there are about 280,000 clones, around 90% of which are singletons. Input material: PBMCs or T cells enriched from blood (not recorded which). These TCRs come from a middle-aged woman who had recovered from COVID-19. The CDR3 runs from the conserved cysteine through the conserved F or W. Fields, in order: clone size, J gene, V gene, D gene, CDR3 protein, CDR3 DNA. The D gene is left open where the match is weak. A clone size is listed for some rows: how often the clone was seen (once, few, many), or a class if it is expanded.

abundance: NA; j_gene: TRBJ2-2; v_gene: TRBV7-2; d_gene: TRBD2; CDR3aa: CASSLKGGLAGGGELFF; CDR3nt: TGTGCCAGCAGCTTAAAGGGAGGACTAGCGGGAGGAGGGGAGCTGTTTTTT
abundance: once; j_gene: TRBJ1-2; v_gene: TRBV19; d_gene: NA; CDR3aa: CASQSNYGYTF; CDR3nt: TGTGCCAGTCAATCTAACTATGGCTACACCTTC
abundance: NA; j_gene: TRBJ1-1; v_gene: TRBV4-2; d_gene: NA; CDR3aa: CASSQDTGNTEAFF; CDR3nt: TGTGCCAGCAGCCAAGATACAGGGAATACTGAAGCTTTCTTT
abundance: NA; j_gene: TRBJ1-1; v_gene: TRBV19; d_gene: NA; CDR3aa: CASSMQGEAFF; CDR3nt: TGTGCCAGTAGTATGCAGGGAGAAGCTTTCTTT
abundance: NA; j_gene: TRBJ1-4; v_gene: TRBV7-2; d_gene: NA; CDR3aa: CASSFGAPGELNEKLFF; CDR3nt: TGTGCCAGCAGCTTCGGAGCCCCGGGGGAACTAAATGAAAAACTGTTTTTT
abundance: NA; j_gene: TRBJ1-4; v_gene: TRBV30; d_gene: TRBD1; CDR3aa: CAWNELQGSNEKLFF; CDR3nt: TGTGCCTGGAACGAGTTACAGGGGAGTAATGAAAAACTGTTTTTT
abundance: NA; j_gene: TRBJ2-1; v_gene: TRBV19; d_gene: TRBD2; CDR3aa: CASRGKRTSGFSYNEQFF; CDR3nt: TGTGCCAGTAGAGGAAAAAGGACTAGCGGGTTCTCCTACAATGAGCAGTTCTTC
abundance: NA; j_gene: TRBJ2-3; v_gene: TRBV11-2; d_gene: NA; CDR3aa: CASSRPRTADTQYF; CDR3nt: TGTGCCAGCAGCCGCCCAAGAACAGCTGATACGCAGTATTTT
abundance: NA; j_gene: TRBJ2-1; v_gene: TRBV2; d_gene: TRBD2; CDR3aa: CASVHGSASGGNEQFF; CDR3nt: TGTGCCAGCGTCCATGGTTCGGCTAGCGGGGGTAATGAGCAGTTCTTC
abundance: NA; j_gene: TRBJ2-7; v_gene: TRBV23-1; d_gene: NA; CDR3aa: CASSQLDSSSFHEQYF; CDR3nt: TGCGCCAGCAGTCAGCTGGACTCAAGCTCCTTCCACGAGCAGTACTTC
abundance: NA; j_gene: TRBJ2-1; v_gene: TRBV4-2; d_gene: TRBD2; CDR3aa: CASSPRGSGRPMANSYNEQFF; CDR3nt: TGTGCCAGCAGCCCCCGGGGTAGCGGGAGGCCCATGGCTAATTCCTACAATGAGCAGTTCTTC
abundance: NA; j_gene: TRBJ2-3; v_gene: TRBV2; d_gene: NA; CDR3aa: CASSIQGPLTTDTQYF; CDR3nt: TGTGCCAGCAGCATACAGGGACCTCTTACCACAGATACGCAGTATTTT
abundance: NA; j_gene: TRBJ2-3; v_gene: TRBV12-2; d_gene: NA; CDR3aa: CASRPHRGPTDTQYF; CDR3nt: TGTGCAAGTCGCCCCCACAGGGGGCCCACAGATACGCAGTATTTT
abundance: NA; j_gene: TRBJ2-2; v_gene: TRBV6-2/TRBV6-3; d_gene: TRBD1; CDR3aa: CASSYPRGQGNTGELFF; CDR3nt: TGTGCCAGCAGTTACCCCAGGGGGCAGGGGAACACCGGGGAGCTGTTTTTT
abundance: NA; j_gene: TRBJ2-3; v_gene: TRBV28; d_gene: TRBD2; CDR3aa: CASLGRTSGTDTQYF; CDR3nt: TGTGCCAGCTTAGGGCGGACTAGCGGCACAGATACGCAGTATTTT
abundance: NA; j_gene: TRBJ2-5; v_gene: TRBV6-5; d_gene: TRBD1; CDR3aa: CASQTGALQETQYF; CDR3nt: TGTGCCAGCCAAACAGGGGCTTTGCAAGAGACCCAGTACTTC
abundance: NA; j_gene: TRBJ2-1; v_gene: TRBV2; d_gene: TRBD2; CDR3aa: CASTSPSSGRAIEQFF; CDR3nt: TGTGCCAGCACGAGCCCCTCTAGCGGGAGGGCCATTGAGCAGTTCTTC
abundance: NA; j_gene: TRBJ1-4; v_gene: TRBV4-1; d_gene: NA; CDR3aa: CASSQSDRRAEKLLF; CDR3nt: TGCGCCAGCAGCCAATCGGACAGACGGGCTGAAAAACTGCTTTTT
abundance: NA; j_gene: TRBJ2-7; v_gene: TRBV6-5; d_gene: NA; CDR3aa: CASTPRGGAYEQYF; CDR3nt: TGTGCCAGCACCCCCCGGGGCGGGGCATACGAGCAGTACTTC
abundance: few; j_gene: TRBJ1-5; v_gene: TRBV28; d_gene: TRBD1; CDR3aa: CASSPGQGVFQPQHF; CDR3nt: TGTGCCAGCAGCCCGGGACAGGGGGTTTTTCAGCCCCAGCATTTT
abundance: NA; j_gene: TRBJ1-1; v_gene: TRBV28; d_gene: NA; CDR3aa: CASRPGGRNTEAFF; CDR3nt: TGTGCCAGCAGGCCCGGGGGGCGTAACACTGAAGCTTTCTTT
abundance: NA; j_gene: TRBJ1-5; v_gene: TRBV19; d_gene: TRBD1; CDR3aa: CASSIDRGGNQPQHF; CDR3nt: TGTGCCAGTAGTATCGACAGGGGAGGCAATCAGCCCCAGCATTTT
abundance: NA; j_gene: TRBJ2-7; v_gene: TRBV5-4; d_gene: TRBD1; CDR3aa: CASSPGQGGYEQYF; CDR3nt: TGTGCCAGCAGCCCAGGACAGGGGGGATACGAGCAGTACTTC
abundance: NA; j_gene: TRBJ1-3; v_gene: TRBV27; d_gene: TRBD1; CDR3aa: CASSSNRGGGNTIYF; CDR3nt: TGTGCCAGCAGTTCAAACAGGGGGGGAGGAAACACCATATATTTT
abundance: NA; j_gene: TRBJ2-3; v_gene: TRBV5-4; d_gene: TRBD2; CDR3aa: CASSPRSGRGADTQYF; CDR3nt: TGTGCCAGCAGCCCTCGTAGCGGGAGAGGAGCAGATACGCAGTATTTT
abundance: few; j_gene: TRBJ1-5; v_gene: TRBV23-1; d_gene: NA; CDR3aa: CASTPSRATGTLDSNQPQHF; CDR3nt: TGCGCCAGCACCCCTTCTCGGGCTACGGGAACCCTAGATAGCAATCAGCCCCAGCATTTT
abundance: NA; j_gene: TRBJ1-2; v_gene: TRBV15; d_gene: TRBD1; CDR3aa: CATSRVTGRYGYTF; CDR3nt: TGTGCCACCAGCAGGGTGACAGGGAGGTATGGCTACACCTTC
abundance: NA; j_gene: TRBJ2-7; v_gene: TRBV25-1; d_gene: NA; CDR3aa: CASSLTLAEQYF; CDR3nt: TGTGCCAGCAGTCTTACATTAGCGGAGCAGTACTTC
abundance: once; j_gene: TRBJ2-1; v_gene: TRBV10-2; d_gene: NA; CDR3aa: CASLGHSYNEQFF; CDR3nt: TGCGCCAGCCTTGGCCATTCCTACAATGAGCAGTTCTTC
abundance: NA; j_gene: TRBJ2-1; v_gene: TRBV18; d_gene: TRBD2; CDR3aa: CASSPRTSGHNEQFF; CDR3nt: TGTGCCAGCTCACCCCGGACTAGCGGTCACAATGAGCAGTTCTTC
abundance: NA; j_gene: TRBJ1-4; v_gene: TRBV6-1; d_gene: TRBD1; CDR3aa: CASSEVQGVEKLFF; CDR3nt: TGTGCCAGCAGTGAAGTACAGGGGGTTGAAAAACTGTTTTTT
abundance: NA; j_gene: TRBJ2-1; v_gene: TRBV28; d_gene: NA; CDR3aa: CASSWEYNEQFF; CDR3nt: TGTGCCAGCAGCTGGGAGTACAATGAGCAGTTCTTC
abundance: NA; j_gene: TRBJ2-7; v_gene: TRBV30; d_gene: NA; CDR3aa: CAWSAKVGLDYEQYF; CDR3nt: TGTGCCTGGAGTGCAAAAGTCGGACTCGACTACGAGCAGTACTTC
abundance: NA; j_gene: TRBJ2-7; v_gene: TRBV18; d_gene: NA; CDR3aa: CASSLLAESSYEQYF; CDR3nt: TGTGCCAGCTCACTTTTAGCGGAAAGCTCCTACGAGCAGTACTTC
abundance: NA; j_gene: TRBJ2-7; v_gene: TRBV18; d_gene: TRBD2; CDR3aa: CASSPFVTSGSSYEQYF; CDR3nt: TGTGCCAGCTCACCATTCGTGACTAGCGGGAGCTCCTACGAGCAGTACTTC
abundance: few; j_gene: TRBJ2-2; v_gene: TRBV20-1; d_gene: NA; CDR3aa: CSASRGTGELFF; CDR3nt: TGCAGTGCTAGTAGGGGGACCGGGGAGCTGTTTTTT
abundance: NA; j_gene: TRBJ2-5; v_gene: TRBV12-3/TRBV12-4; d_gene: TRBD2; CDR3aa: CASSFSGGETQYF; CDR3nt: TGTGCCAGCAGTTTTTCCGGGGGGGAGACCCAGTACTTC
abundance: NA; j_gene: TRBJ2-1; v_gene: TRBV2; d_gene: TRBD1; CDR3aa: CASRLGTGVHEQFF; CDR3nt: TGTGCCAGCAGACTCGGGACAGGGGTCCATGAGCAGTTCTTC
abundance: few; j_gene: TRBJ2-7; v_gene: TRBV5-1; d_gene: TRBD1; CDR3aa: CASSLFPDRAAYEQYF; CDR3nt: TGCGCCAGCAGCTTGTTCCCGGACAGGGCGGCGTACGAGCAGTACTTC
abundance: NA; j_gene: TRBJ2-1; v_gene: TRBV19; d_gene: TRBD2; CDR3aa: CASSIYPLGGEGSYNEQFF; CDR3nt: TGTGCCAGTAGTATATATCCCCTTGGGGGGGAGGGTTCCTACAATGAGCAGTTCTTC
abundance: NA; j_gene: TRBJ1-4; v_gene: TRBV4-2; d_gene: NA; CDR3aa: CASSREGSEKLFF; CDR3nt: TGTGCCAGCAGCCGCGAAGGGAGCGAAAAACTGTTTTTT
abundance: once; j_gene: TRBJ2-3; v_gene: TRBV24-1; d_gene: TRBD1; CDR3aa: CATSDDRGRTDTQYF; CDR3nt: TGTGCCACCAGTGATGACAGGGGGCGCACAGATACGCAGTATTTT
abundance: NA; j_gene: TRBJ1-1; v_gene: TRBV5-6; d_gene: NA; CDR3aa: CASRRWGRTRGTEAFF; CDR3nt: TGTGCCAGCAGACGTTGGGGGAGGACAAGGGGCACTGAAGCTTTCTTT
abundance: few; j_gene: TRBJ2-5; v_gene: TRBV2; d_gene: TRBD2; CDR3aa: CASRAGLAGEETQYF; CDR3nt: TGTGCCAGCAGGGCCGGGCTAGCGGGAGAAGAGACCCAGTACTTC
abundance: NA; j_gene: TRBJ1-4; v_gene: TRBV7-9; d_gene: NA; CDR3aa: CASSLDTGRNEKLFF; CDR3nt: TGTGCCAGCAGCTTAGATACAGGCCGTAATGAAAAACTGTTTTTT
abundance: NA; j_gene: TRBJ2-3; v_gene: TRBV4-2; d_gene: TRBD2; CDR3aa: CASSPPSGSSKDTQYF; CDR3nt: TGTGCCAGCAGCCCCCCTAGCGGGAGTAGCAAAGATACGCAGTATTTT
abundance: NA; j_gene: TRBJ1-2; v_gene: TRBV19; d_gene: NA; CDR3aa: CASSESGRSYGYTF; CDR3nt: TGTGCCAGTAGCGAGTCAGGGCGTAGCTATGGCTACACCTTC
abundance: NA; j_gene: TRBJ1-5; v_gene: TRBV28; d_gene: TRBD1; CDR3aa: CASTVGTDNQPQHF; CDR3nt: TGTGCCAGCACGGTGGGGACAGATAATCAGCCCCAGCATTTT
abundance: NA; j_gene: TRBJ1-4; v_gene: TRBV30; d_gene: NA; CDR3aa: CAWDSLATNEKLFF; CDR3nt: TGTGCCTGGGACAGCCTCGCAACTAATGAAAAACTGTTTTTT
abundance: NA; j_gene: TRBJ1-4; v_gene: TRBV28; d_gene: TRBD1; CDR3aa: CASSFFLTGATHEKLFF; CDR3nt: TGTGCCAGCAGTTTCTTTCTGACAGGGGCGACCCATGAAAAACTGTTTTTT